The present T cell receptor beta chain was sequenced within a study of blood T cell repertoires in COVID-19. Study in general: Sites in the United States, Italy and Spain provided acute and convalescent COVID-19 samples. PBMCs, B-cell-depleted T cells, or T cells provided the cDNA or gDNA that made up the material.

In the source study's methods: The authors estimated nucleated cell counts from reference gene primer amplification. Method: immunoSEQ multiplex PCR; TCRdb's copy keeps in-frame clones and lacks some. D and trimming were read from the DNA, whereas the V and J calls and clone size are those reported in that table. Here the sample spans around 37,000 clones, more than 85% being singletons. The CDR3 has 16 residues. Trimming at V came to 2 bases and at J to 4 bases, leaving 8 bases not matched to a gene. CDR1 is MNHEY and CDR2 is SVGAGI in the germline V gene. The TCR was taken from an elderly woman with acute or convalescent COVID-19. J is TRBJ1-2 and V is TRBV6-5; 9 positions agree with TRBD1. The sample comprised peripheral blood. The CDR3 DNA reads TGTGCCAGCAGTTACGACACCACAGGGGGCCTCTATGGCTACACCTTC. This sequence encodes CASSYDTTGGLYGYTF.